There are many counts of the clone carrying this TCR beta chain. The antigen remains unidentified. The V gene end was trimmed by 5 bases and the J gene end by 10 bases; junction bases not matched to a gene: 5. The CDR3 has 13 residues. This record comes from a study of T-cell reconstitution after alpha-beta-depleted transplantation in children. The library targeted TCRbeta and was prepared with unique molecular identifiers. MiXCR was run by TCRdb on the PCR reads, yielding one entry per CDR3 protein. This sample has some 300,000 distinct CDR3 sequences, with roughly 7.8% found just once. Findings of the study overall: T-cell numbers and diversity one year post-transplant derived largely from freshly generated T cells. Reportedly, roughly two months post-transplant, alpha-beta T cells arose from several hundred expanded graft clones.

The rearrangement links TRBV12-3 or TRBV12-4 to TRBJ1-6, with TRBD1 matching over 7 bases. The sequencing used peripheral blood, collected 360 days after TCRalphabeta/CD19-depleted stem cell transplant. The sequence came from a female patient between 2 and 15 years old who had a stem cell transplant for Fanconi anemia, so the T cells may come from the graft donor. The CDR3: CASSETGESPLHF. In DNA, the CDR3 is TGTGCCAGCAGTGAAACAGGGGAATCACCCCTCCACTTT.